One sample yielded the 32 T cell receptor beta chains listed below, sequenced in a study of blood T cell repertoires in COVID-19. Assay used: immunoSEQ multiplex PCR; TCRdb lists only in-frame clones, some missing. The sample yields some 130,000 clones, 60% to 75% seen once. Sample: peripheral blood. The receptor source for this set is a woman between 65 and 79 years old with acute or convalescent COVID-19.

This clone was counted between two and nine times. V gene TRBV11-2 combines with J gene TRBJ1-1; 9 bases are a match to TRBD1. The CDR3 has 14 amino acids. Unmatched junction bases numbered 4, after V lost 6 bases and J lost 2 bases. Germline CDR1 SGHAT, CDR2 FQNNGV. CDR3 coding DNA: TGTGCCAGCAGTCAGGACAGGGGAAACACTGAAGCTTTCTTT. It yields the protein CASSQDRGNTEAFF.

The J gene is TRBJ1-2, the V gene TRBV18; D is perhaps TRBD1 (6 bases). V dropped 2 bases and J dropped 4 bases, with 14 bases sitting between them. In germline, CDR1 is KGHSH, CDR2 LQKENI. This CDR3 region has 15 residues. CDR3 DNA sequence: TGTGCCAGCTCACCAGCCCGGACAGAAGCCTATGGCTACACCTTC. Translated, it gives CASSPARTEAYGYTF. Full variable domain (missing parts from reference TRBV18 and TRBJ1-2): NAGVMQNPRHLVRRRGQEARLRCSPMKGHSHVYWYRQLPEEGLKFMVYLQKENIIDESGMPKERFSAEFPKEGPSILRIQQVVRGDSAAYFCASSPARTEAYGYTFGSGTRLTVV.

This rearrangement joins TRBV5-6 to TRBJ2-1; TRBD2 is a possible D gene (7 bases). CDR3 size: 17 residues. CDR1 is SGHDT and CDR2 is YYEEEE in the germline V gene. Between the trimmed V and J ends, which lost 0 bases and 5 bases, there was a span of 18 bases. The chain's CDR3 is CASSLVTSGGPDNEQFF. CDR3 DNA sequence: TGTGCCAGCAGCTTGGTGACGTCGGGGGGCCCGGACAATGAGCAGTTCTTC.

V gene TRBV25-1 combines with J gene TRBJ1-6; 8 positions agree with TRBD1. The V gene's germline CDR1 is MGHDK and CDR2 SYGVNS. This CDR3 comprises 16 residues. Unmatched junction bases numbered 11, after V lost 3 bases and J lost 10 bases. The CDR3 protein is CASSDPDRGGGSPLHF. DNA for the CDR3: TGTGCCAGCAGTGACCCTGACAGGGGAGGAGGGTCACCCCTCCACTTT.

The V call is TRBV9, the J call TRBJ2-2; 10 bases align to TRBD2. The CDR3 has 21 amino acids. V lost 0 bases, J lost 0 bases, and 14 bases stayed unmatched. CDR1 is SGDLS, CDR2 YYNGEE, per germline. CDR3 region: CASSVERGRSGRPANTGELFF. CDR3 sequence (DNA): TGTGCCAGCAGCGTAGAAAGGGGGCGTAGCGGGAGGCCCGCGAACACCGGGGAGCTGTTTTTT.

CDR3: CASSPSGLAATDTQYF. CDR3 coding DNA: TGTGCCAGCTCACCATCGGGACTAGCGGCCACAGATACGCAGTATTTT. This chain connects TRBV18 to TRBJ2-3; the match to TRBD2 covers 11 bases. CDR1 is KGHSH and CDR2 is LQKENI in the germline V gene. After removal of 2 bases from V and 2 bases from J, the junction contained 3 bases not matched to a gene. The CDR3 has 16 residues.

This chain uses TRBV7-9 with TRBJ2-3, with 7 bases aligning to TRBD2. V gave up 5 bases and J gave up 1 base; unmatched junction bases: 6. Germline V gene sequence: CDR1 SEHNR, CDR2 FQNEAQ (reference sequence). This CDR3 has 15 amino acids. The CDR3 loop is CASSTGGGGTDTQYF. The DNA of the CDR3 is TGTGCCAGCAGCACCGGGGGAGGGGGCACAGATACGCAGTATTTT.

This chain joins TRBV6-5 and TRBJ1-1; TRBD1 matches 10 bases. With 6 bases clipped from V and 6 bases from J, the junction kept 7 bases outside the gene matches. This CDR3 is built from 14 residues. Germline values: CDR1 MNHEY, CDR2 SVGAGI. CDR3 sequence: CASRMDRGAPEAFF. The DNA of the CDR3 is TGTGCCAGCAGGATGGACAGGGGGGCACCTGAAGCTTTCTTT.

This chain connects TRBV7-2 to TRBJ1-2; a possible D gene is TRBD1 (6 bases). Germline lookup yields CDR1 SGHTA and CDR2 FQGNSA. V lost 5 bases and J 6 bases, leaving 16 bases between the germline ends. This CDR3 is built from 14 residues. The CDR3 bases are TGTGCCAGCAGCCTAGGATTCAGGGGTAATGGCTACACCTTC. Amino acid sequence: CASSLGFRGNGYTF.

There are many counts of this clone. The chain employs TRBV5-1 and TRBJ2-1; 8 bases line up with TRBD1. This CDR3 contains 16 residues. Germline CDR1 and CDR2: SGHRS and YFSETQ. Germline trimming cut 4 bases from V and 7 bases from J; bases unmatched to any gene: 13. The CDR3 protein is CASSHTDRGRLNEQFF. The CDR3 DNA reads TGCGCCAGCAGCCATACCGACAGGGGCAGATTAAATGAGCAGTTCTTC.

This clone occurred a few times. This chain connects TRBV5-1 to TRBJ2-7; no definite D call. V lost 0 bases to trimming and J lost 6 bases, with 10 bases between them. The CDR3 length is 13 residues. The germline V gene encodes CDR1 SGHRS and CDR2 YFSETQ. The CDR3 nucleotides read TGCGCCAGCAGCTTGGAACCCGGTCCCGAGCAGTACTTC. Protein product: CASSLEPGPEQYF.

V is TRBV19 and J is TRBJ1-5; the match to TRBD1 covers 8 bases. J gave up 4 bases and V 4 bases, and 0 bases lay outside the gene matches. This CDR3 region has 13 residues. Germline CDR1 and CDR2: LNHDA and SQIVND (reference sequence). The CDR3 reads CASSRQGNQPQHF. In DNA, the CDR3 is TGTGCCAGTAGTAGACAGGGGAATCAGCCCCAGCATTTT.

This chain joins TRBV13 and TRBJ2-5; TRBD1 matches 9 bases. The CDR3 length is 16 residues. With V trimmed by 4 bases and J by 3 bases, 9 bases remained unmatched. From germline, CDR1 is PRHDT and CDR2 FYEKMQ (reference sequence). The CDR3, as DNA: TGTGCCAGCAGCTCCCGCACAGGGGGCCGTGAAGAGACCCAGTACTTC. Translation gives CASSSRTGGREETQYF.

This chain links TRBV5-1 with TRBJ2-1; D ambiguous. Germline V gene lookup returns CDR1 SGHRS and CDR2 YFSETQ. V lost 2 bases and J lost 9, with 9 bases in between. The CDR3 totals 12 residues. CDR3 in amino acids: CASSFPSSEQFF. In DNA, the CDR3 is TGCGCCAGCAGCTTCCCTAGTTCTGAGCAGTTCTTC.

The chain couples TRBV5-1 to TRBJ2-1; TRBD2 matches at 7 bases. Germline V gives CDR1 SGHRS, CDR2 YFSETQ. V trimming: 4 bases; J trimming: 9 bases; junction bases outside the gene matches: 16. This CDR3 spans 16 amino acids. CDR3: CASSPGRLAAPAEQFF. Written as DNA, the CDR3 is TGCGCCAGCAGCCCTGGTCGGCTAGCGGCCCCGGCTGAGCAGTTCTTC.

J is TRBJ2-7 and V is TRBV6-1; D is perhaps TRBD1 (5 bases). CDR3 length: 13 residues. The germline V and J ends were trimmed by 6 bases and 4 bases, with 13 bases remaining between them. The germline gives CDR1 MNHNS, CDR2 SASEGT. For the CDR3, the DNA is TGTGCCAGCAGCGACAGCACCAAGTACGAGCAGTACTTC. The encoded protein is CASSDSTKYEQYF.

This chain uses TRBV5-1 with TRBJ1-2, with 9 bases lining up with TRBD1. With V trimmed by 0 bases and J by 0 bases, 3 bases remained unmatched. The germline CDR1 and CDR2 sequences are SGHRS and YFSETQ. This CDR3 contains 16 residues. The CDR3 DNA is TGCGCCAGCAGCTTGGAGGGACAGGGAGCTAACTATGGCTACACCTTC. Protein product: CASSLEGQGANYGYTF. Full variable domain (missing parts from reference TRBV5-1 and TRBJ1-2): KAGVTQTPRYLIKTRGQQVTLSCSPISGHRSVSWYQQTPGQGLQFLFEYFSETQRNKGNFPGRFSGRQFSNSRSEMNVSTLELGDSALYLCASSLEGQGANYGYTFGSGTRLTVV.

The rearrangement uses TRBV28 and TRBJ2-5, with TRBD2 matching 7 bases. This CDR3 is 16 amino acids long. Germline trimming cut 8 bases from V and 5 bases from J; bases unmatched to any gene: 17. CDR1 MDHEN and CDR2 SYDVKM come from the germline V gene. The CDR3 loop is CASSLLSAGVVETQYF. The CDR3 DNA reads TGTGCCAGCTCCCTCCTCTCGGCGGGAGTAGTGGAGACCCAGTACTTC.

This chain links TRBV27 with TRBJ1-5; D remains unclear. Germline CDR1 and CDR2: MNHEY and SMNVEV (reference sequence). The CDR3 sequence is 13 residues long. V dropped 4 bases and J dropped 5 bases, with 9 bases sitting between them. The CDR3 nucleotides read TGTGCCAGCAGTTCTGACACATATCAGCCCCAGCATTTT. Protein: CASSSDTYQPQHF.

The chain recombines TRBV2 with TRBJ2-7, with D perhaps matching TRBD1 (5 bases). CDR1 is SNHLY, CDR2 FYNNEI, per germline. V lost 6 bases and J 0 bases, leaving 6 bases between the germline ends. The CDR3 totals 12 residues. CDR3 sequence reads: CASRDNSYEQYF. CDR3 nucleotide sequence: TGTGCCAGCAGGGACAACTCCTACGAGCAGTACTTC.

This clone was detected a few times. The chain has TRBV7-2 and TRBJ2-1, with 7 bases aligning to TRBD2. Germline CDR1 is SGHTA and CDR2 is FQGNSA. The CDR3 sequence is 15 residues long. With 5 bases clipped from V and 7 bases from J, the junction kept 11 bases outside the gene matches. DNA for the CDR3: TGTGCCAGCAGCCATAAATCAGCGGGGAGGAATGAGCAGTTCTTC. Residues: CASSHKSAGRNEQFF. Full variable domain (missing parts from reference TRBV7-2 and TRBJ2-1): GAGVSQSPSNKVTEKGKDVELRCDPISGHTALYWYRQSLGQGLEFLIYFQGNSAPDKSGLPSDRFSAERTGGSVSTLTIQRTQQEDSAVYLCASSHKSAGRNEQFFGPGTRLTVL.

This chain connects TRBV7-6 to TRBJ2-2, with a weak D call TRBD1 (5 bases). V was trimmed by 2 bases and J by 2 bases, leaving 15 bases between them. This CDR3 contains 17 residues. From germline, CDR1 is SGHVS and CDR2 FNYEAQ. This CDR3 is CASSLLLSTANTGELFF. The CDR3 DNA sequence: TGTGCCAGCAGCTTACTTTTATCGACAGCCAACACCGGGGAGCTGTTTTTT.

The J gene is TRBJ1-2, the V gene TRBV6-5, with D possibly matching TRBD1 (6 bases). The CDR3 sequence is 12 residues long. V dropped 6 bases and J dropped 10 bases, with 15 bases sitting between them. CDR1 and CDR2 from the germline V gene are MNHEY and SVGAGI. The CDR3 DNA reads TGTGCCAGCAGGAACCCAGGGGCCCACTACACCTTC. Translated: CASRNPGAHYTF.

V and J are TRBV4-2 and TRBJ2-1; TRBD2 aligns across 15 bases. With 0 bases clipped from V and 7 bases from J, the junction kept 7 bases outside the gene matches. This CDR3 spans 18 amino acids. Germline V lookup: CDR1 LGHNA, CDR2 YNFKEQ. CDR3 sequence (DNA): TGTGCCAGCAGCCAAGATTTCTGGACTAGCGGGAGGGGGAATGAGCAGTTCTTC. Protein: CASSQDFWTSGRGNEQFF.

V gene TRBV7-2 combines with J gene TRBJ1-5, with D perhaps TRBD1 (5 bases). CDR3 size: 14 residues. Looked up from germline, CDR1 is SGHTA and CDR2 is FQGNSA. Trimming took off 5 bases at V and 4 bases at J, with 12 bases between the two ends. The CDR3 here is CASSPQGKNQPQHF. CDR3 sequence (DNA): TGTGCCAGCAGCCCCCAGGGAAAGAATCAGCCCCAGCATTTT. Based on the CDR3 plus reference TRBV7-2 and TRBJ1-5, the full variable domain is GAGVSQSPSNKVTEKGKDVELRCDPISGHTALYWYRQSLGQGLEFLIYFQGNSAPDKSGLPSDRFSAERTGGSVSTLTIQRTQQEDSAVYLCASSPQGKNQPQHFGDGTRLSIL.

The rearrangement uses TRBV4-3 and TRBJ2-1, with 10 positions matching TRBD2. Looked up from germline, CDR1 is LGHNA and CDR2 is YSLEER. V trimming: 0 bases; J trimming: 6 bases; junction bases outside the gene matches: 8. This CDR3 spans 17 amino acids. This chain's CDR3 is CASSQDRAGGYSNEQFF. DNA of the CDR3: TGCGCCAGCAGCCAAGATCGAGCGGGGGGGTACTCCAATGAGCAGTTCTTC.

This chain connects TRBV19 to TRBJ2-7; 7 nucleotides match TRBD1. V shed 3 bases and J 0 bases; nucleotides not matched to a gene: 8. The CDR3 sequence is 16 residues long. Germline assignment: CDR1 LNHDA and CDR2 SQIVND (reference sequence). The CDR3 is CASSIGTASSSYEQYF. DNA of the CDR3: TGTGCCAGTAGTATCGGGACAGCATCGAGCTCCTACGAGCAGTACTTC.

The chain has TRBV6-5 and TRBJ2-2, with 7 bases aligning to TRBD1. J lost 4 bases, V lost 6 bases, and 2 bases had no gene match. This CDR3 spans 13 amino acids. Germline CDR1 and CDR2: MNHEY and SVGAGI. The CDR3 DNA reads TGTGCCAGCAGAAGACAGGGCACCGGGGAGCTGTTTTTT. Translated, it gives CASRRQGTGELFF.

This clone appeared a few times. The chain is built from TRBV2 and TRBJ2-1; 13 positions match TRBD2. Trimming took 6 bases from V and 5 from J; bases not matched to a gene: 7. The V gene's germline CDR1 is SNHLY and CDR2 FYNNEI. The CDR3 extends over 16 amino acids. The CDR3 DNA reads as TGTGCCAGCAGCACCGCGGGACTAGCGGGAAACAATGAGCAGTTCTTC. Its protein product is CASSTAGLAGNNEQFF.

This clone was counted ten times or more. V and J are TRBV5-1 and TRBJ1-2; 7 bases match TRBD1. CDR3 length: 13 residues. Looked up from germline, CDR1 is SGHRS and CDR2 is YFSETQ. Unmatched junction bases numbered 5, after V lost 1 base and J lost 8 bases. The CDR3 nucleotides read TGCGCCAGCAGCTTGAGTCCAGGGGGAGGCTACACCTTC. Translation: CASSLSPGGGYTF.

The chain combines TRBV7-9 with TRBJ1-2; D possibly corresponds to TRBD1 (5 bases). This CDR3 region has 15 residues. V dropped 5 bases and J dropped 7 bases, with 20 bases sitting between them. The germline V gene has CDR1 SEHNR and CDR2 FQNEAQ (reference sequence). For the CDR3, the DNA is TGTGCCAGCAGCCTCTTTTTGGGGCCCCAAGGTGGCTACACCTTC. The encoded protein is CASSLFLGPQGGYTF.

The chain links TRBV11-2 to TRBJ2-3; 8 bases map to TRBD1. The CDR3 runs 15 residues. Per germline, CDR1 SGHAT and CDR2 FQNNGV. V lost 2 bases, J lost 0 bases, and 1 base stayed unmatched. The CDR3 reads CASSLQGASTDTQYF. CDR3 bases: TGTGCCAGCAGCTTACAGGGGGCGAGCACAGATACGCAGTATTTT.